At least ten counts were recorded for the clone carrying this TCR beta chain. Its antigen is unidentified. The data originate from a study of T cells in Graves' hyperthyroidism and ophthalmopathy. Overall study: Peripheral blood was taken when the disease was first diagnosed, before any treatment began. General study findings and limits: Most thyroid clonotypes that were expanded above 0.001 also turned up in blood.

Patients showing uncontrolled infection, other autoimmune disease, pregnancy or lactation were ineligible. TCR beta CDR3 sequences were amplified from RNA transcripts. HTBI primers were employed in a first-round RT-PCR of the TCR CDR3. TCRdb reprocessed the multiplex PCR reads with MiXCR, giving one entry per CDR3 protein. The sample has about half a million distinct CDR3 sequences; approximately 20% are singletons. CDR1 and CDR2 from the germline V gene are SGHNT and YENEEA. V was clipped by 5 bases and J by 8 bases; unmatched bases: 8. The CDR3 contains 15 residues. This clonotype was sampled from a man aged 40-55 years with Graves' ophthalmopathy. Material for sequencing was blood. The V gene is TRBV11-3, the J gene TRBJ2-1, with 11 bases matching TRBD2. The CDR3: CASSAGLAEVDEQFF. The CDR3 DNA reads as TGTGCCAGCAGCGCGGGACTAGCGGAGGTGGATGAGCAGTTCTTC.